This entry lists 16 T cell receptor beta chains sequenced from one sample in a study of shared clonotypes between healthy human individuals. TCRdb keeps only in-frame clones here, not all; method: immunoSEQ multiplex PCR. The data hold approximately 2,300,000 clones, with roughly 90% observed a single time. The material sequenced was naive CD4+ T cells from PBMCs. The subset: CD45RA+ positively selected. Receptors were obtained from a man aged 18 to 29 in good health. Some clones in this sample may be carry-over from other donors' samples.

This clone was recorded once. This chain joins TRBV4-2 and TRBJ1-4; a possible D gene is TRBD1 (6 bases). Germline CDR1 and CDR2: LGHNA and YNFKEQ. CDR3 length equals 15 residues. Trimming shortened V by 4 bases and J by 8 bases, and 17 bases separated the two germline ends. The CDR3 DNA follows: TGTGCCAGCAGCCCCCGGACAGCGGAGACGGAAAAACTGTTTTTT. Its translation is CASSPRTAETEKLFF.

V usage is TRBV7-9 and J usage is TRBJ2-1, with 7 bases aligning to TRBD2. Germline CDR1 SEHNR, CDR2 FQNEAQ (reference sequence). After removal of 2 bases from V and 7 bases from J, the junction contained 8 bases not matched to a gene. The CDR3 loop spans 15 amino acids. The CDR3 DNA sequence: TGTGCCAGCAGCTTACTAGCGGACTTGGCGAATGAGCAGTTCTTC. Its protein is CASSLLADLANEQFF.

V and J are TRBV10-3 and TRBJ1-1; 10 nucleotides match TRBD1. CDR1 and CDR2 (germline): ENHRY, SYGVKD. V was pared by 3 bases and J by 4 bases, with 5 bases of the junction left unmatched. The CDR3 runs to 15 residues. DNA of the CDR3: TGTGCCATCAGTGACGCCCGGACAGGGGGCACTGAAGCTTTCTTT. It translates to CAISDARTGGTEAFF.

The CDR3 DNA is TGTGCCAGCAGCAGAACAGGGACCTATGGCTACACCTTC. Protein product: CASSRTGTYGYTF. The rearrangement links TRBV7-2 to TRBJ1-2, with D possibly matching TRBD1 (6 bases). The V and J ends lost 5 bases and 4 bases respectively, with 11 bases between them. The CDR3 is made up of 13 amino acids. Germline CDR1 and CDR2: SGHTA and FQGNSA.

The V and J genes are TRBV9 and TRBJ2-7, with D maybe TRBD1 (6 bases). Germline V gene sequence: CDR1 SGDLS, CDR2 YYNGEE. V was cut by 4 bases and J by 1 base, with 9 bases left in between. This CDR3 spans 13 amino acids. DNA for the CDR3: TGTGCCAGCAGCCGAGACAGGTCCTACGAGCAGTACTTC. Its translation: CASSRDRSYEQYF.

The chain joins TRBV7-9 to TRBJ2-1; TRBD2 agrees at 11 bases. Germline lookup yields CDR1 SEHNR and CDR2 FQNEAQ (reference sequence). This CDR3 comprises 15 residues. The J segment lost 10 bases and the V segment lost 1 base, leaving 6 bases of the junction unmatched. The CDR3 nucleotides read TGTGCCAGCAGCTTAGTGGGGACTAGCGGAACCGAGCAGTTCTTC. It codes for CASSLVGTSGTEQFF.

As DNA, the CDR3 is TGTGCCAGCAGCCGCGGGACAGGGTTTATCGGCTACACCTTC. It codes for CASSRGTGFIGYTF. The V call is TRBV5-6, the J call TRBJ1-2, with 9 nucleotides matching TRBD1. Germline V CDR1 and CDR2: SGHDT, YYEEEE. This CDR3 is 14 amino acids long. The V segment lost 4 bases and the J segment 8 bases; nucleotides outside the gene matches: 9.

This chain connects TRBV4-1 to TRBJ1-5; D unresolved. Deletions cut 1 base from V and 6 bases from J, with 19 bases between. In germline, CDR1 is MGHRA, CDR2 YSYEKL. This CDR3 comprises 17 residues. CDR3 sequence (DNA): TGCGCCAGCAGCCAAGGGACCATATACGGGGTGGGTCAGCCCCAGCATTTT. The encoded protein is CASSQGTIYGVGQPQHF.

The CDR3 loop is CASSVEDRARNYGYTF. The CDR3 bases are TGTGCCAGCAGCGTGGAGGACAGGGCGAGGAACTATGGCTACACCTTC. This chain links TRBV9 with TRBJ1-2; TRBD1 matches 8 bases. Germline lookup yields CDR1 SGDLS and CDR2 YYNGEE. CDR3 size: 16 residues. With 2 bases clipped from V and 2 bases from J, the junction kept 8 bases outside the gene matches.

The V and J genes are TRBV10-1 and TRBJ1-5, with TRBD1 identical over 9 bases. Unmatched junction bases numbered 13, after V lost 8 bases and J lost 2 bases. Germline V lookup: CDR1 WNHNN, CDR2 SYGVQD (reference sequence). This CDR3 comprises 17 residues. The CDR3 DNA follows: TGCGCCAGCCGCTCTCGGACAGGGGCCGGGGGCAATCAGCCCCAGCATTTT. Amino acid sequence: CASRSRTGAGGNQPQHF.

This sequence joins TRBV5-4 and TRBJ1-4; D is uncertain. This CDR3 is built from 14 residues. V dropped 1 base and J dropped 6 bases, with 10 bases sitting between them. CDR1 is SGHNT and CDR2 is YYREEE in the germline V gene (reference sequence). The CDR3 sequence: CASSLRVEDEKLFF. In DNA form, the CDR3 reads TGTGCCAGCAGCTTGAGGGTGGAGGATGAAAAACTGTTTTTT.

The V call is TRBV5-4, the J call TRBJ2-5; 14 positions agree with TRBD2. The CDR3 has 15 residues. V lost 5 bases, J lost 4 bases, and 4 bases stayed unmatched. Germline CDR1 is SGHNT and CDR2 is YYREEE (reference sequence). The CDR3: CASRPGTSGRETQYF. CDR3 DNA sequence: TGTGCCAGCAGACCAGGGACTAGCGGGAGAGAGACCCAGTACTTC.

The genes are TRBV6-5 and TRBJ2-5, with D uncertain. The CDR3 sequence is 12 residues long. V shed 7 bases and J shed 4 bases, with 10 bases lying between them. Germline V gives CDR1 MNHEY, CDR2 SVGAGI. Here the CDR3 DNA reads TGTGCCAGCACGTCCAGTGGAGAGACCCAGTACTTC. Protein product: CASTSSGETQYF.

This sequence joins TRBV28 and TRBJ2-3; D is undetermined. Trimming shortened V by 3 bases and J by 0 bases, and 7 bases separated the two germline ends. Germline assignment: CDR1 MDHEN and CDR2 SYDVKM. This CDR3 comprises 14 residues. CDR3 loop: CASSLIQSTDTQYF. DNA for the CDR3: TGTGCCAGCAGTTTGATACAGAGCACAGATACGCAGTATTTT.

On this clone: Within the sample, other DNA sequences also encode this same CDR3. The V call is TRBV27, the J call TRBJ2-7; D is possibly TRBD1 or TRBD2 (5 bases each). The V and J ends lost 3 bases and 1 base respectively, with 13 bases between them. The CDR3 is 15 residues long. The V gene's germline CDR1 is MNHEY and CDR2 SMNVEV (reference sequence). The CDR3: CASSFPGAGSYEQYF. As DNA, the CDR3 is TGTGCCAGCAGTTTCCCCGGGGCGGGTTCCTACGAGCAGTACTTC.

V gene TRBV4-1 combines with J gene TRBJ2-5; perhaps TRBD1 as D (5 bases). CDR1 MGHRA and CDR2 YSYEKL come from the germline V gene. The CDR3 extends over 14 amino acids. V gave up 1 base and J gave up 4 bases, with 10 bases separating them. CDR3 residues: CASSQGRVGETQYF. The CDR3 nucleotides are TGCGCCAGCAGCCAAGGCAGGGTAGGAGAGACCCAGTACTTC.